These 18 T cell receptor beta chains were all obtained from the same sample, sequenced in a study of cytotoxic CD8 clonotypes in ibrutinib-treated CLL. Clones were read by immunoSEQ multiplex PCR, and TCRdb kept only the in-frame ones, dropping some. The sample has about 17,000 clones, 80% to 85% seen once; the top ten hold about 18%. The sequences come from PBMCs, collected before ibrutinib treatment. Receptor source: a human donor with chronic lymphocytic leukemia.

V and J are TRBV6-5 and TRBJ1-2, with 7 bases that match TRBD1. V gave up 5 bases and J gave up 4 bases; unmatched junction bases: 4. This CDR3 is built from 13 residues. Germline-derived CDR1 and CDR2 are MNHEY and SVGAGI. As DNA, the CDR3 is TGTGCCAGCAGTCCGACAGGGACCTATGGCTACACCTTC. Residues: CASSPTGTYGYTF.

The CDR3 spells CASQLTSGSSYEQYF. In DNA, the CDR3 is TGCGCCAGCCAACTTACTAGCGGGAGCTCCTACGAGCAGTACTTC. The chain has TRBV5-1 and TRBJ2-7, with 11 bases that match TRBD2. The CDR3 is made up of 15 amino acids. V shed 7 bases and J 0 bases; nucleotides not matched to a gene: 6. Germline CDR1 reads SGHRS; CDR2 reads YFSETQ.

CDR3 residues: CASSSGQSTNEKLFF. Here the CDR3 DNA reads TGTGCCAGTAGTTCCGGACAGTCAACTAATGAAAAACTGTTTTTT. The rearrangement links TRBV19 to TRBJ1-4; TRBD1 is a possible D gene (6 bases). Trimming removed 5 bases at V and 0 bases at J, with 10 bases between. The CDR3 totals 15 residues. CDR1 and CDR2 from the germline V gene are LNHDA and SQIVND (reference sequence). Supplemented by reference TRBV19 and TRBJ1-4, the full variable domain reads DGGITQSPKYLFRKEGQNVTLSCEQNLNHDAMYWYRQDPGQGLRLIYYSQIVNDFQKGDIAEGYSVSREKKESFPLTVTSAQKNPTAFYLCASSSGQSTNEKLFFGSGTQLSVL.

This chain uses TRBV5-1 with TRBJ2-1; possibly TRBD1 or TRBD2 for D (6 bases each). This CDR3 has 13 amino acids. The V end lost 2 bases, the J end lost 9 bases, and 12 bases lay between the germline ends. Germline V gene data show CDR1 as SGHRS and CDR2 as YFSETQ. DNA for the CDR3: TGCGCCAGCAGCTTAGACGGGGGCGCTGAGCAGTTCTTC. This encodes CASSLDGGAEQFF.

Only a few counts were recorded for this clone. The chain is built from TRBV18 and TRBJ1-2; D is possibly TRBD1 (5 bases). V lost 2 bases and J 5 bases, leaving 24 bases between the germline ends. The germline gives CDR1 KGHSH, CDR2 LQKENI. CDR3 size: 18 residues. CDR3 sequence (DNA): TGTGCCAGCTCACCATACAGCCTTCCGACAGATAGTTTGTATGGCTACACCTTC. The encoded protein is CASSPYSLPTDSLYGYTF.

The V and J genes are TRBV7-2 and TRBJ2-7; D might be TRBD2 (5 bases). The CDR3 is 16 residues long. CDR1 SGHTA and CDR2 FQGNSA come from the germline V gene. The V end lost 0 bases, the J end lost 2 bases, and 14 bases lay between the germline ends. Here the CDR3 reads CASSLASGIGTYEQYF. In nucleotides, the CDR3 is TGTGCCAGCAGCTTAGCCTCCGGGATAGGGACCTACGAGCAGTACTTC.

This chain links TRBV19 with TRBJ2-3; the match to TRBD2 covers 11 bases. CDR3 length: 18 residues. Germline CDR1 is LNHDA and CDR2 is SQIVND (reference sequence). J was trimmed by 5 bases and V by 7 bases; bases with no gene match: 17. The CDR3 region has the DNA TGTGCCAGTACAGGACAGTCAAATAGCGGGAGGGCGGGAGATACGCAGTATTTT. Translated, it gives CASTGQSNSGRAGDTQYF. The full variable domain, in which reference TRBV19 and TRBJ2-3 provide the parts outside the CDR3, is DGGITQSPKYLFRKEGQNVTLSCEQNLNHDAMYWYRQDPGQGLRLIYYSQIVNDFQKGDIAEGYSVSREKKESFPLTVTSAQKNPTAFYLCASTGQSNSGRAGDTQYFGPGTRLTVL.

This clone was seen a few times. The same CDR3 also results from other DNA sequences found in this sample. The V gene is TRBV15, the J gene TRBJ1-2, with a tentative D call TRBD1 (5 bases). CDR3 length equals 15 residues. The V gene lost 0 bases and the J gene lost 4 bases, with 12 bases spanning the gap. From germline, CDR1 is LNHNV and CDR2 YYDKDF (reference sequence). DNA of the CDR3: TGTGCCACCAGCAGAGATACCCAGGGCTCCTATGGCTACACCTTC. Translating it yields CATSRDTQGSYGYTF. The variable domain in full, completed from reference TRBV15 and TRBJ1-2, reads DAMVIQNPRYQVTQFGKPVTLSCSQTLNHNVMYWYQQKSSQAPKLLFHYYDKDFNNEADTPDNFQSRRPNTSFCFLDIRSPGLGDTAMYLCATSRDTQGSYGYTFGSGTRLTVV.

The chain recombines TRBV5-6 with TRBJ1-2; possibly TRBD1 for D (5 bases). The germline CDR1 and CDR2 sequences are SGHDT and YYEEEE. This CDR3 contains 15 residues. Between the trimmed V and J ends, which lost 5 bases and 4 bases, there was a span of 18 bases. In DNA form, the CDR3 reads TGTGCCAGCAGGGGTGAGGGACCGGGCGGCTATGGCTACACCTTC. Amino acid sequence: CASRGEGPGGYGYTF.

The chain's CDR3 is CASSLGASVAEQFF. The DNA of the CDR3 is TGTGCCAGCAGCTTAGGGGCTAGCGTGGCTGAGCAGTTCTTC. The rearrangement links TRBV11-3 to TRBJ2-1, with a weak D call TRBD2 (6 bases). This CDR3 has 14 amino acids. Germline V gene data show CDR1 as SGHNT and CDR2 as YENEEA. Trimming cost V 1 base and J 9 bases, with 13 bases left between them.

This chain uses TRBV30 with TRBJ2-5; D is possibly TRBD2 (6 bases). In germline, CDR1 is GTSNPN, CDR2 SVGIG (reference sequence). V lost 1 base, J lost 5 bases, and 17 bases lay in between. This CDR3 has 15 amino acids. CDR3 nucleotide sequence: TGTGCCTGGAGTGGGGGGGAGAAACCGTACGAGACCCAGTACTTC. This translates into CAWSGGEKPYETQYF.

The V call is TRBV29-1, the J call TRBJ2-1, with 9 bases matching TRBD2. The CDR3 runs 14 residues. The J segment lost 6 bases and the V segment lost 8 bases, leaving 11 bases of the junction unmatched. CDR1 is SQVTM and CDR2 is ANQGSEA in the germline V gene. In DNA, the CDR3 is TGCAGCTCAACAGCGGGAGGATTTTTCAATGAGCAGTTCTTC. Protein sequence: CSSTAGGFFNEQFF.

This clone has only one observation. CDR3 residues: CASSQEWQPGLANEQFF. The CDR3 region has the DNA TGCGCCAGCAGCCAAGAATGGCAACCGGGACTAGCAAATGAGCAGTTCTTC. This rearrangement joins TRBV4-1 to TRBJ2-1; 9 nucleotides line up with TRBD2. CDR1 is MGHRA and CDR2 is YSYEKL in the germline V gene. The V and J ends lost 0 bases and 7 bases, in that order; junction bases with no gene match: 10. This CDR3 spans 17 amino acids.

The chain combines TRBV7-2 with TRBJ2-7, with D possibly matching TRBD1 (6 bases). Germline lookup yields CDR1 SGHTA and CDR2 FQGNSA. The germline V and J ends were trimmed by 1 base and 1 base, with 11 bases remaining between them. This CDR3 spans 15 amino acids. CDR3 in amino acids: CASSLDWGTSYEQYF. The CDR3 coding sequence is TGTGCCAGCAGCTTAGATTGGGGGACATCCTACGAGCAGTACTTC.

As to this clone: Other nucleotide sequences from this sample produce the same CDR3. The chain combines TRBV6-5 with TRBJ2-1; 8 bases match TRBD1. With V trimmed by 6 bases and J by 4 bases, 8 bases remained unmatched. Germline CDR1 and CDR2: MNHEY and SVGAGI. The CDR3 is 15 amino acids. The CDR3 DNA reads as TGTGCCAGCAGGCTCGACAGGGGAAATTACAATGAGCAGTTCTTC. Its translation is CASRLDRGNYNEQFF.

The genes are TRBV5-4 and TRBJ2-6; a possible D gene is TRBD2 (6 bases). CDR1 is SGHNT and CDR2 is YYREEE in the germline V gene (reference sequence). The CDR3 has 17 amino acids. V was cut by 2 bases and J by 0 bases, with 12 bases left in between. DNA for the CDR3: TGTGCCAGCAGCTTCGGTGGGAGGAGCTCTGGGGCCAACGTCCTGACTTTC. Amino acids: CASSFGGRSSGANVLTF.

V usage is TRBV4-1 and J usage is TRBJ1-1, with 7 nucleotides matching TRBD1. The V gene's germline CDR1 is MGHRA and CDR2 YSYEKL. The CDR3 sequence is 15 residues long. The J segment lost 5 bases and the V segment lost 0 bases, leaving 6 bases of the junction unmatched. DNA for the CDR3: TGCGCCAGCAGCCAAGATCCAGGGGGGCGAACTGAAGCTTTCTTT. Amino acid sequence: CASSQDPGGRTEAFF.

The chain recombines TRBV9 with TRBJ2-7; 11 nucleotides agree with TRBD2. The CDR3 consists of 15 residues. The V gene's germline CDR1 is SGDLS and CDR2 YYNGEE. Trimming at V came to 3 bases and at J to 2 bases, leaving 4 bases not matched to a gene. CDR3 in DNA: TGTGCCAGCAGCGAACTAGCGGGAGTCACCTACGAGCAGTACTTC. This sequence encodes CASSELAGVTYEQYF. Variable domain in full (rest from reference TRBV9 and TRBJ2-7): DSGVTQTPKHLITATGQRVTLRCSPRSGDLSVYWYQQSLDQGLQFLIQYYNGEERAKGNILERFSAQQFPDLHSELNLSSLELGDSALYFCASSELAGVTYEQYFGPGTRLTVT.